This T cell receptor beta chain was observed in a study of cytomegalovirus exposure and HLA in healthy donors. General study findings and limits: In vitro experiments confirmed that a few CMV-associated chains were specific for CMV antigens. The likely explanation for a cluster of highly shared sequence variants was sequencing artifact.

Vbeta (60) and Jbeta (13) primers were used in the PCR. The assay was immunoSEQ multiplex PCR, and TCRdb's table has in-frame clones only and misses some. The sample records some 150,000 clones, over 80% being singletons. Trimming at V came to 2 bases and at J to 4 bases, leaving 1 base not matched to a gene. The CDR3 runs to 14 residues. The germline V gene has CDR1 SGHAT and CDR2 FQNNGV. Regarding this clone: The antigen is unknown.

The specimen sequenced was PBMCs. The V call is TRBV11-2, the J call TRBJ2-2; 7 nucleotides align to TRBD2. This sequence originates from a middle-aged man in good health and CMV-seronegative. CDR3 region: CASSLWGGTGELFF. The CDR3 DNA is TGTGCCAGCAGCTTATGGGGGGGCACCGGGGAGCTGTTTTTT. The full variable domain, rest sourced from reference TRBV11-2 and TRBJ2-2, is EAGVAQSPRYKIIEKRQSVAFWCNPISGHATLYWYQQILGQGPKLLIQFQNNGVVDDSQLPKDRFSAERLKGVDSTLKIQPAKLEDSAVYLCASSLWGGTGELFFGEGSRLTVL.